The subject of this entry is one TCR beta chain. Repertoires were generated with immunoSEQ multiplex PCR, while TCRdb's copy carries only in-frame clones and drops some. The sample records 120,000 or so clones, approximately 80% being singletons. The entry originates in a study of blood T cell repertoires in COVID-19. At the level of the study: Samples of COVID-19 (acute and convalescent) were obtained from the United States, Italy and Spain.

The CDR3 runs 16 residues. Germline lookup yields CDR1 ENHRY and CDR2 SYGVKD. The V segment lost 3 bases and the J segment 3 bases; nucleotides outside the gene matches: 7. This clonotype originated in a man aged 70-80 years with acute or convalescent COVID-19. What was sequenced was peripheral blood. This chain connects TRBV10-3 to TRBJ2-7; the match to TRBD2 covers 11 bases. In DNA, the CDR3 is TGTGCCATCAGTGAAGGTCCTGGGACTAGCGGCTACGAGCAGTACTTC. Its protein product is CAISEGPGTSGYEQYF.